This TCR beta chain was found in a study of CD8 T cells in Susac syndrome. RNA totalling about 0.45 to 1 ug underwent reverse transcription with random hexamers. With immunoSEQ multiplex PCR, TCR beta CDR3 was amplified across 54 Vbeta and 13 Jbeta. TCRdb called the immunoSEQ multiplex PCR reads again in MiXCR, with one record for every CDR3 protein. The sample records 90,000 or so distinct CDR3 sequences, approximately 92% being singletons. The individuals used as controls were healthy donors who had been matched for both age and sex. It was negative isolation that provided the CD8+ and CD4+ T cells, whereas TEMRA cells were enriched by FACS. The CDR3 totals 16 residues. The V gene's germline CDR1 is LGHDT and CDR2 YNNKEL (reference sequence).

J is TRBJ2-1 and V is TRBV3-1, with 10 bases lining up with TRBD1. The J call may be incorrect, as the DNA end agrees better with TRBJ2-7. This sequence was found in a human donor in good health. What was sequenced was CD8+ T cells from PBMCs. The CDR3 here is CASSQDGGTGVGEQYF. The CDR3 bases are TGTGCCAGCAGCCAAGATGGCGGGACAGGGGTTGGAGAGCAGTACTTC.